Presented here are 6 T cell receptor beta chains from one specimen sequenced in a study of brain T cells in children with intractable seizures. Data came from immunoSEQ multiplex PCR; TCRdb stores just in-frame clones and leaves some out. The sample lists around 38,000 clones, 75% to 95% seen once, with 5% to 6.5% in the top ten. The sample in question was peripheral blood, obtained at surgery. Receptor source: a girl aged 2-10 years with tuberous sclerosis and intractable seizures.

J is TRBJ2-7 and V is TRBV30; D remains ambiguous. CDR3 size: 12 residues. Per the germline V gene, CDR1 is GTSNPN and CDR2 is SVGIG (reference sequence). V was clipped by 5 bases and J by 7 bases, with 15 bases between them. The chain's CDR3 is CAWGEPLREQYF. CDR3 sequence (DNA): TGTGCCTGGGGAGAACCCTTAAGGGAGCAGTACTTC. Filled out from reference TRBV30 and TRBJ2-7, the complete variable domain reads SQTIHQWPATLVQPVGSPLSLECTVEGTSNPNLYWYRQAAGRGLQLLFYSVGIGQISSEVPQNLSASRPQDRQFILSSKKLLLSDSGFYLCAWGEPLREQYFGPGTRLTVT.

This rearrangement joins TRBV5-6 to TRBJ1-6; D may be TRBD1 (5 bases). CDR1 SGHDT and CDR2 YYEEEE come from the germline V gene. CDR3 size: 14 residues. Trimming took off 4 bases at V and 7 bases at J, with 12 bases between the two ends. In nucleotides, the CDR3 is TGTGCCAGCAGCCCCGGGACGGTCAATTCACCCCTCCACTTT. Translation gives CASSPGTVNSPLHF.

The chain is built from TRBV6-5 and TRBJ1-6, with D unresolved. The germline V gene has CDR1 MNHEY and CDR2 SVGAGI. The CDR3 spans 14 residues. Trimming removed 7 bases at V and 8 bases at J, with 15 bases between. The CDR3 DNA sequence: TGTGCCAGCACCCCAAGGGCAGGCGATTCACCCCTCCACTTT. This sequence encodes CASTPRAGDSPLHF.

The chain has TRBV14 and TRBJ1-2; a weak D match, TRBD1 (5 bases). Trimming removed 0 bases at V and 5 bases at J, with 16 bases between. Germline CDR1 is SGHDN and CDR2 is FVKESK. CDR3 size: 16 residues. CDR3 nucleotides: TGTGCCAGCAGCCAAGATTTGGGGCAGGGCTTTTATGGCTACACCTTC. This translates into CASSQDLGQGFYGYTF.

This chain links TRBV6-1 with TRBJ2-3; D unresolved. Germline assignment: CDR1 MNHNS and CDR2 SASEGT. The CDR3 sequence is 15 residues long. The V end lost 1 base, the J end lost 0 bases, and 8 bases lay between the germline ends. CDR3 protein: CASSEGEGSTDTQYF. DNA of the CDR3: TGTGCCAGCAGTGAAGGGGAAGGGAGCACAGATACGCAGTATTTT.

The J gene is TRBJ1-2, the V gene TRBV29-1, with D possibly being TRBD1 (5 bases). The CDR3 is 11 amino acids. CDR1 and CDR2 (germline): SQVTM, ANQGSEA. Trimming pared 7 bases from V and 6 bases from J, leaving 12 bases between. This CDR3 is CSAVRGDGYTF. The CDR3 DNA follows: TGCAGCGCCGTTCGGGGCGATGGCTACACCTTC.